This T cell receptor beta chain was sequenced during a study of shared clonotypes between healthy human individuals. Study-level results: Generation probability values for non-shared clonotypes were lower than those for clonotypes shared by all four donors. Estimated richness was generally greater in naive than memory subsets.

Regarding this clone: Its antigen is not known.

CDR3 length: 15 amino acids. The J segment lost 3 bases and the V segment lost 11 bases, leaving 13 bases of the junction unmatched. The germline V gene has CDR1 MNHEY and CDR2 SVGAGI. In the study's own analysis: Sequence data from immunoSEQ were junction-only and lacked quality scores; consequently, filtering differed. Sequencing used immunoSEQ multiplex PCR; TCRdb keeps in-frame clones, though not all of them. That table supplies the V and J calls and clone size; D and trimming were determined from the DNA. Here the sample spans some 630,000 clones, approximately 75% being singletons. What was sequenced was memory CD4+ T cells sorted from blood. Subset reported: CD45RA-negative fraction. The TCR comes from a woman in her thirties in good health. The chain carries TRBV6-5 and TRBJ2-7; 10 bases match TRBD2. CDR3 sequence reads: CASARGLASNYEQYF. Here the CDR3 DNA reads TGTGCCTCCGCAAGGGGACTAGCGTCGAACTACGAGCAGTACTTC.